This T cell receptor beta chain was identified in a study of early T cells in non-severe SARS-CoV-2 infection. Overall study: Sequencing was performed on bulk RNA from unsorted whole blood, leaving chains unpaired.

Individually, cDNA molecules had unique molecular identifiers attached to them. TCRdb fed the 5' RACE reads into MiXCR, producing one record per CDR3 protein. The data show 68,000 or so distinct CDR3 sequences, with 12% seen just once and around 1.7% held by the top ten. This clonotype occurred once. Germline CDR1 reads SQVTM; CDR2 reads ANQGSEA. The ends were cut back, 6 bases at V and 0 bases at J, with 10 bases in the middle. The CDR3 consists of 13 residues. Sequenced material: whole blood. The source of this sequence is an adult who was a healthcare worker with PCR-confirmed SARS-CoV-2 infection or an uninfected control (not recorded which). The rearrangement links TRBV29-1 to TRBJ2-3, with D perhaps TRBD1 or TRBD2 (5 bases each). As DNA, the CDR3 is TGCAGCGTCCCGGGACCCAGCACAGATACGCAGTATTTT. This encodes CSVPGPSTDTQYF.